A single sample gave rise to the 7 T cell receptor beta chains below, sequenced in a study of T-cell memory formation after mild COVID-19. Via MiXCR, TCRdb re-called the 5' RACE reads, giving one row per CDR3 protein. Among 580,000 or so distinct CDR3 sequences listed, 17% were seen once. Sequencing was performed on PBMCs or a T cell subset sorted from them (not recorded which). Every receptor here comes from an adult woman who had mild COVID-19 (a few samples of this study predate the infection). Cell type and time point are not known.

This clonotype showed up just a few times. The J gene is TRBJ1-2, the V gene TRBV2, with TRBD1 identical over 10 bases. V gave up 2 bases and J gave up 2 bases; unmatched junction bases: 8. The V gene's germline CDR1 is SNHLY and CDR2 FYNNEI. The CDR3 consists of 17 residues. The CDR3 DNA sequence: TGTGCCAGCAGTGAAAGGTCGGCGGGACAGGGGAACTATGGCTACACCTTC. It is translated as CASSERSAGQGNYGYTF.

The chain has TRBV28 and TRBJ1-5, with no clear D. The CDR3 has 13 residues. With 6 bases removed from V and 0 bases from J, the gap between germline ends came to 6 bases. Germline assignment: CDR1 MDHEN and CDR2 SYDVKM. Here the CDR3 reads CASSEYSNQPQHF. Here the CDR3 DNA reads TGTGCCAGCAGCGAATATAGCAATCAGCCCCAGCATTTT.

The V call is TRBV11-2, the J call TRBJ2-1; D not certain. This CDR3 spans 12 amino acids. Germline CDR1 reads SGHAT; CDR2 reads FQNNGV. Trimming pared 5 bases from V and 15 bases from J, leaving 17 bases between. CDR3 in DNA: TGTGCCAGCAGCCAAGGAAGGCTAGGGCCGTTCTTC. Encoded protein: CASSQGRLGPFF.

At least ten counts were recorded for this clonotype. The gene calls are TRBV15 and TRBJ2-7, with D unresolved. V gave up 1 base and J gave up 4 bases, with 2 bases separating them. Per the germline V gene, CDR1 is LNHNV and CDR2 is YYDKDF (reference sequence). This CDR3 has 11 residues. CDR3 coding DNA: TGTGCCACCAGCAGAGGGTACGAGCAGTACTTC. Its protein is CATSRGYEQYF.

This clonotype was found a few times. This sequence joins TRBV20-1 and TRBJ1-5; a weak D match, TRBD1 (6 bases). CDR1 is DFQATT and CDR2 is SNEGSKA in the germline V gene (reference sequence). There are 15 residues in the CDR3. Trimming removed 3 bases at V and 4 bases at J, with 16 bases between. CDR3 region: CSASFGYRVNQPQHF. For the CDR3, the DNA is TGCAGTGCTAGTTTCGGGTACAGGGTTAATCAGCCCCAGCATTTT.

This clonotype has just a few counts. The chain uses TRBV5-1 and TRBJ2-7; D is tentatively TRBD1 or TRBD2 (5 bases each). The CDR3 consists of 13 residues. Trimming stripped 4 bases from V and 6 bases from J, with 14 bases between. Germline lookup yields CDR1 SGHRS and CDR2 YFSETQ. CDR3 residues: CASSAGWGSEQYF. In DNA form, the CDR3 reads TGCGCCAGCAGCGCGGGCTGGGGGAGCGAGCAGTACTTC. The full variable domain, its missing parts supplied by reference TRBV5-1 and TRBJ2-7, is KAGVTQTPRYLIKTRGQQVTLSCSPISGHRSVSWYQQTPGQGLQFLFEYFSETQRNKGNFPGRFSGRQFSNSRSEMNVSTLELGDSALYLCASSAGWGSEQYFGPGTRLTVT.

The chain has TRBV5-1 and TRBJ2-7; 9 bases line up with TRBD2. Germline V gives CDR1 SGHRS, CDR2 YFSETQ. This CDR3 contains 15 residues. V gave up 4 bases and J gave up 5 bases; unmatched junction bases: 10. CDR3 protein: CASSIVAGAQDEQYF. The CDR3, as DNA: TGCGCCAGCAGCATCGTAGCGGGAGCCCAAGACGAGCAGTACTTC.